The rows below give T cell receptor beta chains drawn from one sample of a study of shared clonotypes between healthy human individuals. Data came from immunoSEQ multiplex PCR; TCRdb stores just in-frame clones and leaves some out. The table lists fewer than 700,000 clones, around three quarters of them singletons, with approximately 12% in the top ten. The source material was PBMCs. The receptors were gathered from a woman in her 40s in good health. Some clones in this sample may be carry-over from other donors' samples. Each CDR3 is given with its conserved first and last residue. The D gene is left open where the match is weak. Clone size, where shown, is once, few, many, or a class for clones that have expanded.

size: .
J: TRBJ2-1
D: TRBD2
V: TRBV7-3
DNA: TGTGCCAGCAGCACTAGCGGGAGGAACAATGAGCAGTTCTTC
CDR3: CASSTSGRNNEQFF

size: .
J: TRBJ2-2
D: TRBD1
V: TRBV2
DNA: TGTGCCAGCAGTGAGGGGACAGGTGGGGCCGGGGAGCTGTTTTTT
CDR3: CASSEGTGGAGELFF

size: once
J: TRBJ2-3
D: TRBD2
V: TRBV19
DNA: TGTGCCAGTAGTACGACTAGCGGGAGGAGGGGCACAGATACGCAGTATTTT
CDR3: CASSTTSGRRGTDTQYF

size: .
J: TRBJ1-1
D: .
V: TRBV25-1
DNA: TGTGCCAGCAGTGGACCGGGCCCAGGGCACACTGAAGCTTTCTTT
CDR3: CASSGPGPGHTEAFF

size: .
J: TRBJ2-1
D: TRBD1
V: TRBV28
DNA: TGTGCCAGCAGTTTATTAAGCGGACAGGTAATCTACAATGAGCAGTTCTTC
CDR3: CASSLLSGQVIYNEQFF

size: few
J: TRBJ2-7
D: TRBD2
V: TRBV27
DNA: TGTGCCAGCAGTCCTTTAGCGGGAGTCTGGAAGTTCTACGAGCAGTACTTC
CDR3: CASSPLAGVWKFYEQYF

size: .
J: TRBJ2-1
D: TRBD2
V: TRBV18
DNA: TGTGCCAGCTCACCACTCGGGGGGAACGATGAGCAGTTCTTC
CDR3: CASSPLGGNDEQFF

size: .
J: TRBJ1-1
D: TRBD1
V: TRBV5-1
DNA: TGCGCCAGCATAGCGACGGGACAGGGGTTTTATACTGAAGCTTTCTTT
CDR3: CASIATGQGFYTEAFF

size: .
J: TRBJ1-2
D: .
V: TRBV2
DNA: TGTGCCAGCGTCAGGGAAAGGGGCACGGTCTATGGCTACACCTTC
CDR3: CASVRERGTVYGYTF

size: .
J: TRBJ2-6
D: .
V: TRBV7-2
DNA: TGTGCCAGCAGCCGAGATGTGAGACGACAAAGTCGGGCCAACGTCCTGACTTTC
CDR3: CASSRDVRRQSRANVLTF

size: .
J: TRBJ2-2
D: TRBD2
V: TRBV11-2
DNA: TGTGCCAGCAGCCTGTGGGGGGGAACCGGGGAGCTGTTTTTT
CDR3: CASSLWGGTGELFF

size: few
J: TRBJ2-7
D: TRBD2
V: TRBV6-6
DNA: TGTGCCAGCGGCGGGACTAGTTACTACGAGCAGTACTTC
CDR3: CASGGTSYYEQYF

size: .
J: TRBJ2-5
D: TRBD1
V: TRBV11-2
DNA: TGTGCCAGCAGCCCCTGGCGGACAGGGTGGGAGACCCAGTACTTC
CDR3: CASSPWRTGWETQYF

size: .
J: TRBJ1-2
D: .
V: TRBV15
DNA: TGTGCCACCAGCAGAGATCGGGCTGGATATGGCTACACCTTC
CDR3: CATSRDRAGYGYTF

size: .
J: TRBJ1-5
D: .
V: TRBV28
DNA: TGTGCCAGCAGTTTCGATCAGCCCCAGCATTTT
CDR3: CASSFDQPQHF

size: .
J: TRBJ2-6
D: .
V: TRBV18
DNA: TGTGCCAGCTCACCGACAGTCTCTCCCGGGGCCAACGTCCTGACTTTC
CDR3: CASSPTVSPGANVLTF

size: few
J: TRBJ1-1
D: TRBD1
V: TRBV7-3
DNA: TGTGCCAGCAGCTTGACAGGGGGCACTGAAGCTTTCTTT
CDR3: CASSLTGGTEAFF

size: .
J: TRBJ2-4
D: .
V: TRBV11-1
DNA: TGTGCCAGCAGCTTAGGTCAGCGAAACATTCAGTACTTC
CDR3: CASSLGQRNIQYF

size: .
J: TRBJ1-4
D: .
V: TRBV10-2
DNA: TGCGCCAGCACCAACAGACGCCTTAATGAAAAACTGTTTTTT
CDR3: CASTNRRLNEKLFF

size: .
J: TRBJ2-7
D: .
V: TRBV5-4
DNA: TGTGCCAGCAGTGGGGGGAACTCCTACGAGCAGTACTTC
CDR3: CASSGGNSYEQYF

size: .
J: TRBJ2-1
D: TRBD2
V: TRBV4-1
DNA: TGCGCCAGCAGCCAAGATCTCAGGACTAGGACCTACAATGAGCAGTTCTTC
CDR3: CASSQDLRTRTYNEQFF

size: .
J: TRBJ2-3
D: TRBD2
V: TRBV7-2
DNA: TGTGCCAGCAGCTTAGTTGGGTGGAGCGGGGGACGGTTCCCAGATACGCAGTATTTT
CDR3: CASSLVGWSGGRFPDTQYF

size: .
J: TRBJ1-2
D: .
V: TRBV11-2
DNA: TGTGCCAGCAGCTTGGGAGGGACCTTCTATGGCTACACCTTC
CDR3: CASSLGGTFYGYTF

size: few
J: TRBJ1-1
D: TRBD1
V: TRBV5-1
DNA: TGCGCCAGCAGCACGGGACAGCTGAACACTGAAGCTTTCTTT
CDR3: CASSTGQLNTEAFF

size: .
J: TRBJ2-7
D: TRBD1
V: TRBV11-3
DNA: TGTGCCAGCAGCAACCGGGACAGCTCCTACGAGCAGTACTTC
CDR3: CASSNRDSSYEQYF

size: .
J: TRBJ1-6
D: TRBD1
V: TRBV6-4
DNA: TGTGCCAGCAGTGACTCTGGACAGGGTCAATCACCCCTCCACTTT
CDR3: CASSDSGQGQSPLHF

size: .
J: TRBJ2-1
D: TRBD2
V: TRBV4-1
DNA: TGCGCCAGCAGCCAAGAAGTAGCGGGAGGGCGGGAGCAGTTCTTC
CDR3: CASSQEVAGGREQFF

size: many
J: TRBJ2-1
D: .
V: TRBV11-1
DNA: TGTGCCAGCAGCCATTATCAGCACAATGAGCAGTTCTTC
CDR3: CASSHYQHNEQFF

size: .
J: TRBJ1-1
D: TRBD1
V: TRBV10-3
DNA: TGTGCCACCCAACGACAGGGGGGAATTTACACTGAAGCTTTCTTT
CDR3: CATQRQGGIYTEAFF

size: .
J: TRBJ2-7
D: .
V: TRBV28
DNA: TGTGCCAGCAGTCCCCCCGGGGGCACCTCCGAGCAGTACTTC
CDR3: CASSPPGGTSEQYF

size: .
J: TRBJ1-4
D: .
V: TRBV11-2
DNA: TGTGCCAGCAGCCGAGGGGGGGGTAATGAAAAACTGTTTTTT
CDR3: CASSRGGGNEKLFF

size: once
J: TRBJ1-1
D: .
V: TRBV7-8
DNA: TGTGCCAGCAGCTTAGCGTGGGAGGGCACTGAAGCTTTCTTT
CDR3: CASSLAWEGTEAFF

size: .
J: TRBJ1-2
D: .
V: TRBV29-1
DNA: TGCAGCGCATCACACCGTAACTATGGCTACACCTTC
CDR3: CSASHRNYGYTF

size: .
J: TRBJ1-2
D: TRBD1
V: TRBV10-3
DNA: TGTGCCATCAGTGAGGCGACAGGGCACTATGGCTACACCTTC
CDR3: CAISEATGHYGYTF

size: few
J: TRBJ2-5
D: TRBD1
V: TRBV28
DNA: TGTGCCAGCAGTTTAGGAACAGGGGCGGCCCTTTCAGAGACCCAGTACTTC
CDR3: CASSLGTGAALSETQYF

size: .
J: TRBJ2-3
D: .
V: TRBV5-1
DNA: TGCGCCAGCAGCTTGGGGGACACCATCACAGATACGCAGTATTTT
CDR3: CASSLGDTITDTQYF

size: .
J: TRBJ2-7
D: .
V: TRBV7-9
DNA: TGTGCCAGCAGGCCCGGGACGGGCACCTACGAGCAGTACTTC
CDR3: CASRPGTGTYEQYF

size: many
J: TRBJ1-1
D: .
V: TRBV4-3
DNA: TGCGCCAGCAGCCAAGTGGGGTGGAACACTGAAGCTTTCTTT
CDR3: CASSQVGWNTEAFF

size: .
J: TRBJ1-1
D: .
V: TRBV5-1
DNA: TGCGCCAGCAGCTTGCGACAGAAGAACACTGAAGCTTTCTTT
CDR3: CASSLRQKNTEAFF

size: .
J: TRBJ1-2
D: .
V: TRBV5-1
DNA: TGCGCCAGCAGCTTGGCAGGACAGCACTATGGCTACACCTTC
CDR3: CASSLAGQHYGYTF

size: .
J: TRBJ2-2
D: .
V: TRBV10-3
DNA: TGTGCCATCGGGGGCGGGGTGATAAGCGGGGAGCTGTTTTTT
CDR3: CAIGGGVISGELFF

size: .
J: TRBJ2-7
D: .
V: TRBV4-3
DNA: TGCGCCAGCAGCCAAGGCGGCCTCGGGGTCGAGCAGTACTTC
CDR3: CASSQGGLGVEQYF

size: .
J: TRBJ2-7
D: .
V: TRBV14
DNA: TGTGCCAGCAGCCTCGGGGATGGGAGCTCCTACGAGCAGTACTTC
CDR3: CASSLGDGSSYEQYF

size: once
J: TRBJ2-7
D: TRBD1
V: TRBV10-3
DNA: TGTGCCATCAGTGAGTCGAGGTGGGACAGGGGGGACTACGAGCAGTACTTC
CDR3: CAISESRWDRGDYEQYF

size: .
J: TRBJ2-1
D: .
V: TRBV13
DNA: TGTGCCAGCAGCTTAGACGGGGGCTCCTACAATGAGCAGTTCTTC
CDR3: CASSLDGGSYNEQFF

size: .
J: TRBJ1-1
D: .
V: TRBV10-2
DNA: TGCGCCAGCAGTGATCGACAATCGAGGCCGAACACTGAAGCTTTCTTT
CDR3: CASSDRQSRPNTEAFF

size: .
J: TRBJ2-1
D: .
V: TRBV29-1
DNA: TGCAGCGTTGACAGGGACAACAATGAGCAGTTCTTC
CDR3: CSVDRDNNEQFF

size: .
J: TRBJ1-4
D: TRBD1
V: TRBV6-1
DNA: TGTGCCAGCGGGCCGAACAGGGGAAGTGAAAAACTGTTTTTT
CDR3: CASGPNRGSEKLFF

size: .
J: TRBJ2-1
D: TRBD2
V: TRBV5-1
DNA: TGCGCCAGCAGCTTCCTAGCGGGAGGATGGAATGAGCAGTTCTTC
CDR3: CASSFLAGGWNEQFF

size: .
J: TRBJ2-4
D: .
V: TRBV2
DNA: TGTGCCAGCAGTGAAGGAGTTAGGGTAGCCAAAAACATTCAGTACTTC
CDR3: CASSEGVRVAKNIQYF

size: .
J: TRBJ2-7
D: .
V: TRBV28
DNA: TGTGCCAGCAGTCGCAGGCAGGCCTACGAGCAGTACTTC
CDR3: CASSRRQAYEQYF

size: .
J: TRBJ2-7
D: TRBD2
V: TRBV7-2
DNA: TGTGCCAGCAGCTTGGACTCTAGCGGGAGCTACGAGCAGTACTTC
CDR3: CASSLDSSGSYEQYF

size: .
J: TRBJ2-7
D: .
V: TRBV2
DNA: TGTGCCAGCAGTGCCGTCCCTAGACTTCAGTACTTC
CDR3: CASSAVPRLQYF

size: .
J: TRBJ2-3
D: TRBD2
V: TRBV5-1
DNA: TGCGCCAGCAGCTTGGCTCTAGCGGGGTCCGCAGATACGCAGTATTTT
CDR3: CASSLALAGSADTQYF

size: .
J: TRBJ2-5
D: TRBD2
V: TRBV30
DNA: TGTGCCAGTAGCGGGACGTACAAGATGGGGACCCAGTACTTC
CDR3: CASSGTYKMGTQYF

size: .
J: TRBJ2-4
D: TRBD2
V: TRBV9
DNA: TGTGCCAGCAGCGTAGTGCCGGGAGTGGGGAGGGACGACATTCAGTACTTC
CDR3: CASSVVPGVGRDDIQYF

size: .
J: TRBJ2-6
D: TRBD2
V: TRBV2
DNA: TGTGCCAGAGGCGGGGGGACTGGGGCCAACGTCCTGACTTTC
CDR3: CARGGGTGANVLTF